What follows are 8 T cell receptor beta chains derived from one specimen sequenced in a study of Ad26.COV2.S vaccination and SARS-CoV-2 variants. Treatment reported: some 20 received Ad26.COV2.S at low or high dose, single or two shots; about 5 received placebo; per-sample allocation not given. Collection of the samples took place on day 63 after the first injection of vaccine or placebo. Generated by immunoSEQ multiplex PCR, the TCRdb table keeps only in-frame clones and is missing some. The table records 350,000 to 450,000 clones, around nine tenths of them present only once. Sequenced here: peripheral blood, sampled in a trial of Ad26.COV2.S vaccine versus placebo. These TCRs come from a person between 18 and 59 years old who received the Ad26.COV2.S COVID-19 vaccine or a placebo.

The rearrangement links TRBV7-2 to TRBJ1-2; 9 nucleotides align to TRBD1. Trimming cost V 5 bases and J 0 bases; bases outside gene matches: 7. This CDR3 region has 16 residues. The germline V gene has CDR1 SGHTA and CDR2 FQGNSA. The CDR3 bases are TGTGCCAGCAGCCTGGACAGGGGCATTACTAACTATGGCTACACCTTC. This translates into CASSLDRGITNYGYTF. Together with reference TRBV7-2 and TRBJ1-2, the CDR3 gives the full variable domain: GAGVSQSPSNKVTEKGKDVELRCDPISGHTALYWYRQSLGQGLEFLIYFQGNSAPDKSGLPSDRFSAERTGGSVSTLTIQRTQQEDSAVYLCASSLDRGITNYGYTFGSGTRLTVV.

This chain uses TRBV28 with TRBJ1-1, with 7 bases aligning to TRBD1. The germline V gene encodes CDR1 MDHEN and CDR2 SYDVKM. The CDR3 covers 15 residues. J lost 6 bases, V lost 2 bases, and 9 bases had no gene match. CDR3 sequence (DNA): TGTGCCAGCAGTTTAGAGACAGGGCTCCGGGCTGAAGCTTTCTTT. Translated: CASSLETGLRAEAFF.

J is TRBJ2-6 and V is TRBV4-3; a possible D gene is TRBD1 (5 bases). V was cut by 5 bases and J by 2 bases, with 10 bases left in between. The CDR3 is made up of 15 amino acids. Germline V gives CDR1 LGHNA, CDR2 YSLEER. The CDR3 here is CASSLKGAGANVLTF. CDR3 DNA: TGCGCCAGCAGCTTAAAAGGGGCTGGGGCCAACGTCCTGACTTTC.

V gene TRBV12-3 or TRBV12-4 combines with J gene TRBJ2-5; maybe TRBD2 (5 bases). Trimming shortened V by 5 bases and J by 4 bases, and 11 bases separated the two germline ends. The CDR3 consists of 13 residues. In DNA, the CDR3 is TGTGCCAGCAGTCCCTTCGGGGTAGAGACCCAGTACTTC. Protein sequence: CASSPFGVETQYF.

The chain has TRBV4-2 and TRBJ2-7; D possibly matches TRBD1 or TRBD2 (5 bases each). The germline V gene encodes CDR1 LGHNA and CDR2 YNFKEQ. Trimming removed 1 base at V and 1 base at J, with 20 bases between. The CDR3 runs to 18 residues. Here the CDR3 reads CASSQVAGSGARSYEQYF. Written as DNA, the CDR3 is TGTGCCAGCAGCCAAGTGGCCGGGTCCGGGGCCAGATCCTACGAGCAGTACTTC.

The chain links TRBV7-3 to TRBJ2-3; 12 nucleotides align to TRBD2. Germline V gene data show CDR1 as SGHTA and CDR2 as FQGTGA. This CDR3 comprises 16 residues. Trimming took 5 bases from V and 2 from J; bases not matched to a gene: 5. Here the CDR3 DNA reads TGTGCCAGCAGCCCCACTAGCGGGGGGACCACAGATACGCAGTATTTT. Translated: CASSPTSGGTTDTQYF.

J is TRBJ2-1 and V is TRBV5-1; unclear D gene. V lost 4 bases and J lost 4, with 15 bases in between. Germline CDR1 reads SGHRS; CDR2 reads YFSETQ. There are 15 residues in the CDR3. The CDR3 region is CASSQKYRMYNEQFF. CDR3 nucleotides: TGCGCCAGCAGCCAGAAATACCGGATGTACAATGAGCAGTTCTTC.

V usage is TRBV30 and J usage is TRBJ1-2; D is unresolved. V lost 0 bases and J lost 7, with 12 bases in between. The germline V gene has CDR1 GTSNPN and CDR2 SVGIG (reference sequence). The CDR3 totals 13 residues. As DNA, the CDR3 is TGTGCCTGGAGTGTATTGCCCGTCGGTGGCTACACCTTC. It is translated as CAWSVLPVGGYTF.